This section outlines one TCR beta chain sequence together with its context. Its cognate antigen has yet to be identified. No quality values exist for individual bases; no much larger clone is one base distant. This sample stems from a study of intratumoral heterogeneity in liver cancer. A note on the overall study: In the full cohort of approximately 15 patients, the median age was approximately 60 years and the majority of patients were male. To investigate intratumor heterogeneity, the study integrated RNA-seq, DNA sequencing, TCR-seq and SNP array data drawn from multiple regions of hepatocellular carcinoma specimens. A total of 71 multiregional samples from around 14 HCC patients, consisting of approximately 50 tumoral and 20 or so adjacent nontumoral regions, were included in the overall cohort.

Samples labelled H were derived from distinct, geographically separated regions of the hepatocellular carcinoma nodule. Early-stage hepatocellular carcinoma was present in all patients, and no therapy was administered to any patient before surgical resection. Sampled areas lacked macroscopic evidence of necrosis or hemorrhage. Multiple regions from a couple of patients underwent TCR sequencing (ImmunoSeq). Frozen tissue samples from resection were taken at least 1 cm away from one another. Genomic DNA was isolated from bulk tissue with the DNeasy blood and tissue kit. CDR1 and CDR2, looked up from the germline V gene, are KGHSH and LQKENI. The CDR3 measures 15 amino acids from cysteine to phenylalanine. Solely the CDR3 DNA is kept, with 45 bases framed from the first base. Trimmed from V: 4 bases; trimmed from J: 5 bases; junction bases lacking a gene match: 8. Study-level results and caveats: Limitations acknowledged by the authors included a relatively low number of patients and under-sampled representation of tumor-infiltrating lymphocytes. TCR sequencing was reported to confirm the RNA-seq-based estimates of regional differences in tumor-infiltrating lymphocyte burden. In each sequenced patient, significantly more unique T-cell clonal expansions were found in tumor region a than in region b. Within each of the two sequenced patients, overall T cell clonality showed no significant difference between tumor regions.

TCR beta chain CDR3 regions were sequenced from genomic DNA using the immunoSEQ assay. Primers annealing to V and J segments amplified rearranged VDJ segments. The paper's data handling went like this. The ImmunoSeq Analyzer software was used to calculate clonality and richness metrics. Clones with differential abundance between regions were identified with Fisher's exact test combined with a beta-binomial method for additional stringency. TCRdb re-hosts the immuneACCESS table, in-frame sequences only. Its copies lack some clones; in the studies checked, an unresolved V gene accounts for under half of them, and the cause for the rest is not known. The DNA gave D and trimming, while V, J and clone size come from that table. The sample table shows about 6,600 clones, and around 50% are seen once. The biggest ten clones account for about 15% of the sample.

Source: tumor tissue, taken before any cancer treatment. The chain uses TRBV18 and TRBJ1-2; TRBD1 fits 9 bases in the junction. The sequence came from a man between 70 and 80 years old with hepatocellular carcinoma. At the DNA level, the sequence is TGTGCCAGCTCACTTACAGGGGGCGAATTTTATGGCTACACCTTC. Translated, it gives CASSLTGGEFYGYTF.